Listed below are T cell receptor beta chains from one sample, sequenced in a study of blood T cell repertoires in COVID-19. Clones were sequenced by immunoSEQ multiplex PCR, and TCRdb holds only the in-frame ones, with some missing. The sample lists roughly 250,000 clones, 70% to 90% seen once, with 0.95% to 1.5% in the top ten. The material sequenced was PBMCs or T cells enriched from blood (not recorded which). The source of these receptors is a woman aged 35 to 49 with acute COVID-19. CDR3s include the opening cysteine and the closing phenylalanine or tryptophan. D genes are given only for firm matches. The size entry is marked missing in some rows and otherwise reads once, few, many or a size class.

v_gene	d_gene	abundance	j_gene	CDR3nt	CDR3aa
TRBV18	TRBD1	NA	TRBJ2-2	TGTGCCAGCTCATTACGACAGGGGACCCTTGGAAATCCGGGGGAGCTGTTTTTT	CASSLRQGTLGNPGELFF
TRBV5-1	TRBD2	NA	TRBJ2-7	TGCGCCAGCAGCACCACTAGCGGGTCACACTACGAGCAGTACTTC	CASSTTSGSHYEQYF
TRBV29-1	NA	few	TRBJ2-1	TGCAGCGCACACCCGGGGAGAGTCGACAATGAGCAGTTCTTC	CSAHPGRVDNEQFF
TRBV5-1	TRBD2	NA	TRBJ2-7	TGCGCCAGCAGCGTGGCGGGAGCGGGCGAGCAGTACTTC	CASSVAGAGEQYF
TRBV6-6	TRBD2	NA	TRBJ2-7	TGTGCCAGCAGTCCCGGGACTAGCGGGAATCTGGCCTACGAGCAGTACTTC	CASSPGTSGNLAYEQYF
TRBV9	NA	once	TRBJ2-1	TGTGCCAGCAGCACTACGGGGAGCTCCTACAATGAGCAGTTCTTC	CASSTTGSSYNEQFF
TRBV19	NA	NA	TRBJ2-2	TGTGCCAGTGCCAAGAGGGCAGGGAACACCGGGGAGCTGTTTTTT	CASAKRAGNTGELFF
TRBV19	NA	NA	TRBJ2-5	TGTGCCAGTAGACGAGGAGGGCCGGTCGTAGAGACCCAGTACTTC	CASRRGGPVVETQYF
TRBV4-3	NA	NA	TRBJ1-5	TGCGCCAGCAGCCGCGACAGTAATCAGCCCCAGCATTTT	CASSRDSNQPQHF
TRBV29-1	NA	few	TRBJ2-5	TGCAGCGTAGGAACCGGACTACTACAAGAGACCCAGTACTTC	CSVGTGLLQETQYF
TRBV27	TRBD1	NA	TRBJ2-1	TGTGCCAGCAGTTTCCCCCGACAGGGGGCAGGCAATGAGCAGTTCTTC	CASSFPRQGAGNEQFF
TRBV21-1	NA	NA	TRBJ1-2	TGTGCCAGCAGCAAAAGGCCCCAACGGGGAAACTATGGCTACACCTTC	CASSKRPQRGNYGYTF
TRBV28	NA	NA	TRBJ1-6	TGTGCCAGCAGTTTCTTGGACAGAGATAATTCACCCCTCCACTTT	CASSFLDRDNSPLHF
TRBV2	TRBD2	NA	TRBJ2-5	TGTGCCAGCAGGGGGACTAGCGGGAGCCAAGAGACCCAGTACTTC	CASRGTSGSQETQYF
TRBV27	TRBD2	NA	TRBJ2-1	TGTGCCAGCTTGGATAGCGGGTATAGCTCCAATGAGCAGTTCTTC	CASLDSGYSSNEQFF
TRBV11-3	NA	NA	TRBJ1-1	TGTGCCAGCAGCTTAGTCGTCAGGCCGAACACTGAAGCTTTCTTT	CASSLVVRPNTEAFF
TRBV12-3/TRBV12-4	NA	NA	TRBJ2-6	TGTGCCAGCGGAGTCTCTGGGGCCAACGTCCTGACTTTC	CASGVSGANVLTF
TRBV11-1	NA	NA	TRBJ2-5	TGTGCCAGCAGCCCACGACGGACGGGAGACGGTGAGACCCAGTACTTC	CASSPRRTGDGETQYF
TRBV28	NA	NA	TRBJ2-1	TGTGCCAGCAGTTCCCACCGATTACAGGGAAGTTCCTACAATGAGCAGTTCTTC	CASSSHRLQGSSYNEQFF
TRBV5-6	NA	once	TRBJ1-2	TGTGCCAGCAGCTTGGGACCTTATCTAGGTGGCTACACCTTC	CASSLGPYLGGYTF
TRBV18	NA	NA	TRBJ1-5	TGTGCCAGCTCACTGGTGTGGGGGCCTCAGCCCCAGCATTTT	CASSLVWGPQPQHF
TRBV7-2	TRBD2	NA	TRBJ2-1	TGTGCCAGCAGCCGTAGCGGGACCAGTGAGCAGTTCTTC	CASSRSGTSEQFF
TRBV7-2	TRBD1	NA	TRBJ1-2	TGTGCCAGCAGCTTAAGTTGGGGACAGTCAGCTAACTATGGCTACACCTTC	CASSLSWGQSANYGYTF
TRBV6-1	NA	NA	TRBJ1-2	TGTGCCAGCAGTGAAGGGGGCGGCTATGGCTACACCTTC	CASSEGGGYGYTF
TRBV6-2/TRBV6-3	TRBD1	NA	TRBJ1-5	TGTGCCAGCAGTCACCGGGACAGGGGGAGAGTCAATCAGCCCCAGCATTTT	CASSHRDRGRVNQPQHF
TRBV19	TRBD1	NA	TRBJ1-6	TGTGCCAGTACCCCTGGACAGGTGAATTCACCCCTCCACTTT	CASTPGQVNSPLHF
TRBV28	NA	NA	TRBJ1-1	TGTGCCAGCAGTTTAGCGGGGGAGAACACTGAAGCTTTCTTT	CASSLAGENTEAFF
TRBV4-1	TRBD1	NA	TRBJ1-1	TGCGCCAGCAGCTATGGACAGGGGGCGCGAACTGAAGCTTTCTTT	CASSYGQGARTEAFF
TRBV7-8	TRBD2	NA	TRBJ2-7	TGTGCCAGCAGCCGACTAGCGGAGGGGTACGAGCAGTACTTC	CASSRLAEGYEQYF
TRBV9	TRBD1	NA	TRBJ1-4	TGTGCCAGCAGCGTAGGGGACAGGGACGGGCTGTTTTTT	CASSVGDRDGLFF
TRBV10-3	TRBD1	NA	TRBJ2-3	TGTGCCATCAGTGTGACCGGGACAGGGGGGGGAGATACGCAGTATTTT	CAISVTGTGGGDTQYF
TRBV12-3/TRBV12-4	NA	many	TRBJ1-1	TGTGCCAGCAGTTTCGGGGGAGGGACTGAAGCTTTCTTT	CASSFGGGTEAFF
TRBV7-9	TRBD1	NA	TRBJ1-2	TGTGCCAGCAGCTTGGGGACAGCGAACTATGGCTACACCTTC	CASSLGTANYGYTF
TRBV2	TRBD1	NA	TRBJ1-5	TGTGCCAGCAGTGTGGTAACAGGGGGCCATCAGCCCCAGCATTTT	CASSVVTGGHQPQHF
TRBV28	NA	many	TRBJ1-6	TGTGCCAGCAGTTTTATAGTCCCAAATTCACCCCTCCACTTT	CASSFIVPNSPLHF
TRBV4-1	TRBD1	NA	TRBJ1-2	TGCGCCAGCAGTCAAGACAGGGGGAATGGCTACACCTTC	CASSQDRGNGYTF
TRBV4-1	TRBD2	NA	TRBJ2-1	TGCGCCAGCAGCCAAGGCGCGGGACTAGCGGCATACAATGAGCAGTTCTTC	CASSQGAGLAAYNEQFF
TRBV7-8	NA	NA	TRBJ1-5	TGTGCCAGCAGCGAAAGACAGTCTGTAAATCAGCCCCAGCATTTT	CASSERQSVNQPQHF
TRBV9	TRBD1	once	TRBJ1-1	TGTGCCAGCAGCGTGTGGGACAGGGACACTGAAGCTTTCTTT	CASSVWDRDTEAFF
TRBV7-8	TRBD2	NA	TRBJ2-3	TGTGCCAGCAGCTTTCGGACTAGCGGGATTGATACGCAGTATTTT	CASSFRTSGIDTQYF
TRBV29-1	NA	once	TRBJ2-5	TGCAGCGTTCGGACTCCGTCGGAGACCCAGTACTTC	CSVRTPSETQYF
TRBV27	NA	once	TRBJ1-3	TGTGCCAGCAAACCCTTGGGCCGAAGCTCTGGAAACACCATATATTTT	CASKPLGRSSGNTIYF
TRBV7-9	TRBD2	NA	TRBJ2-5	TGTGCCAGCAGCTTCTCTAGCGGGAATAAGACCCAGTACTTC	CASSFSSGNKTQYF
TRBV25-1	TRBD1	NA	TRBJ2-5	TGTGCCAGCAGGGGACAGGGGGTGCAGACCCAGTACTTC	CASRGQGVQTQYF
TRBV28	TRBD1	NA	TRBJ1-4	TGTGCCAGTCAGGGGGGAACTAATGAAAAACTGTTTTTT	CASQGGTNEKLFF
TRBV5-1	TRBD1	NA	TRBJ2-5	TGCGCCAGCAGCTTCGCCGGGACAGGGCAAGAGACCCAGTACTTC	CASSFAGTGQETQYF